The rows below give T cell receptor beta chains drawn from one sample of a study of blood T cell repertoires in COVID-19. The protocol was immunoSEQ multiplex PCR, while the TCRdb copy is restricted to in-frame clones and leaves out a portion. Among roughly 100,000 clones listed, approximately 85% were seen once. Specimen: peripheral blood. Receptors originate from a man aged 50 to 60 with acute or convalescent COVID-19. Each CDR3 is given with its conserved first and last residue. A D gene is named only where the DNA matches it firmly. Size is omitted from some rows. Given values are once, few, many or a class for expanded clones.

CDR3 protein: CASSPGQGWDEQFF
CDR3 DNA: TGTGCCAGCTCACCGGGACAGGGGTGGGATGAGCAGTTCTTC
D gene: TRBD1
V gene: TRBV18
clone size: NA
J gene: TRBJ2-1

CDR3 protein: CARKGTGSYEQYF
CDR3 DNA: TGTGCCAGGAAGGGGACAGGGTCCTACGAGCAGTACTTC
D gene: TRBD1
V gene: TRBV7-3
clone size: NA
J gene: TRBJ2-7

CDR3 protein: CASSQELAGIYEQFF
CDR3 DNA: TGCGCCAGCAGCCAAGAACTAGCGGGTATATATGAGCAGTTCTTC
D gene: TRBD2
V gene: TRBV4-1
clone size: NA
J gene: TRBJ2-1

CDR3 protein: CASSLEGQTNIQYF
CDR3 DNA: TGTGCCAGCAGCTTAGAGGGACAGACAAACATTCAGTACTTC
D gene: TRBD1
V gene: TRBV7-6
clone size: NA
J gene: TRBJ2-4

CDR3 protein: CASSLGRLIGNEKLFF
CDR3 DNA: TGTGCCAGCAGCTTAGGGCGGCTTATCGGGAATGAAAAACTGTTTTTT
D gene: NA
V gene: TRBV11-2
clone size: NA
J gene: TRBJ1-4

CDR3 protein: CASSNPGHLRDRFF
CDR3 DNA: TGTGCCAGTAGTAACCCGGGACACCTGCGGGACAGATTCTTT
D gene: TRBD1
V gene: TRBV19
clone size: NA
J gene: TRBJ1-1

CDR3 protein: CASSLKSGTSGSKGSEQFF
CDR3 DNA: TGTGCCAGCAGCTTGAAGTCCGGGACTAGCGGGAGTAAAGGGTCTGAGCAGTTCTTC
D gene: TRBD2
V gene: TRBV7-2
clone size: once
J gene: TRBJ2-1

CDR3 protein: CASSSKDREIQPQHF
CDR3 DNA: TGTGCCAGCAGTAGCAAGGACAGGGAAATTCAGCCCCAGCATTTT
D gene: TRBD1
V gene: TRBV6-5
clone size: once
J gene: TRBJ1-5

CDR3 protein: CASRPGLAGGREQYF
CDR3 DNA: TGTGCCAGCAGACCGGGACTAGCGGGAGGTAGGGAGCAGTACTTC
D gene: TRBD2
V gene: TRBV27
clone size: NA
J gene: TRBJ2-7

CDR3 protein: CARSPHRDATGELFF
CDR3 DNA: TGTGCCCGCAGTCCCCACAGGGACGCCACCGGGGAGCTGTTTTTT
D gene: NA
V gene: TRBV28
clone size: NA
J gene: TRBJ2-2

CDR3 protein: CASNAGDTQGNEKLFF
CDR3 DNA: TGTGCCAGCAATGCAGGGGACACGCAGGGTAATGAAAAACTGTTTTTT
D gene: NA
V gene: TRBV28
clone size: NA
J gene: TRBJ1-4

CDR3 protein: CASSRRTGGNEKLFF
CDR3 DNA: TGTGCCAGCAGCCGACGGACGGGAGGTAATGAAAAACTGTTTTTT
D gene: NA
V gene: TRBV7-9
clone size: NA
J gene: TRBJ1-4

CDR3 protein: CASSLGLKIYEQYF
CDR3 DNA: TGCGCCAGCAGCTTGGGACTTAAGATCTACGAGCAGTACTTC
D gene: NA
V gene: TRBV5-1
clone size: few
J gene: TRBJ2-7

CDR3 protein: CAWSARGLVVDEQYF
CDR3 DNA: TGTGCCTGGAGTGCCCGGGGACTAGTCGTAGACGAGCAGTACTTC
D gene: TRBD2
V gene: TRBV30
clone size: once
J gene: TRBJ2-7

CDR3 protein: CAWRDPTGGNQPQHF
CDR3 DNA: TGTGCCTGGAGGGACCCCACAGGGGGCAATCAGCCCCAGCATTTT
D gene: TRBD1
V gene: TRBV30
clone size: NA
J gene: TRBJ1-5

CDR3 protein: CASSPRLGNQPQHF
CDR3 DNA: TGTGCCAGCAGTCCTCGACTGGGCAATCAGCCCCAGCATTTT
D gene: NA
V gene: TRBV28
clone size: NA
J gene: TRBJ1-5

CDR3 protein: CASSYISGRTGEQFF
CDR3 DNA: TGTGCCAGCAGCTATATTAGCGGGAGGACTGGGGAGCAGTTCTTC
D gene: TRBD2
V gene: TRBV7-6
clone size: NA
J gene: TRBJ2-1

CDR3 protein: CASSRLGPGQGGYNSPLHF
CDR3 DNA: TGCGCCAGCAGCCGCCTAGGCCCCGGACAGGGAGGCTATAATTCACCCCTCCACTTT
D gene: TRBD1
V gene: TRBV4-1
clone size: NA
J gene: TRBJ1-6

CDR3 protein: CASSGAGQGNSPLHF
CDR3 DNA: TGTGCCAGCAGTGGGGCGGGACAGGGAAATTCACCCCTCCACTTT
D gene: TRBD1
V gene: TRBV6-1
clone size: NA
J gene: TRBJ1-6

CDR3 protein: CASSLRDRGPKRTEAFF
CDR3 DNA: TGTGCCAGCAGTTTACGGGACAGGGGCCCCAAGCGTACTGAAGCTTTCTTT
D gene: TRBD1
V gene: TRBV27
clone size: NA
J gene: TRBJ1-1

CDR3 protein: CASSPNSGQTGNTIYF
CDR3 DNA: TGCGCCAGCAGCCCGAACTCCGGACAGACTGGAAACACCATATATTTT
D gene: NA
V gene: TRBV5-1
clone size: once
J gene: TRBJ1-3

CDR3 protein: CASSIRDEQYF
CDR3 DNA: TGTGCCAGCAGTATCAGGGACGAGCAGTACTTC
D gene: NA
V gene: TRBV12-3/TRBV12-4
clone size: NA
J gene: TRBJ2-7

CDR3 protein: CATSRPGQGSYEQYF
CDR3 DNA: TGTGCCACCAGCAGACCGGGACAGGGGTCCTACGAGCAGTACTTC
D gene: TRBD1
V gene: TRBV15
clone size: NA
J gene: TRBJ2-7

CDR3 protein: CAISESRGTGNGELFF
CDR3 DNA: TGTGCCATCAGTGAGTCACGAGGGACAGGGAACGGGGAGCTGTTTTTT
D gene: TRBD1
V gene: TRBV10-3
clone size: NA
J gene: TRBJ2-2

CDR3 protein: CATSDDAGTGIYNEQFF
CDR3 DNA: TGTGCCACCAGTGATGACGCCGGGACAGGTATTTACAATGAGCAGTTCTTC
D gene: TRBD1
V gene: TRBV24-1
clone size: NA
J gene: TRBJ2-1

CDR3 protein: CASGPGTGIQPQHF
CDR3 DNA: TGTGCCAGCGGGCCCGGGACAGGGATCCAGCCCCAGCATTTT
D gene: TRBD1
V gene: TRBV28
clone size: NA
J gene: TRBJ1-5

CDR3 protein: CASSQFPPGGHRDTQYF
CDR3 DNA: TGCGCCAGCAGTCAATTCCCTCCAGGGGGGCACAGAGATACGCAGTATTTT
D gene: NA
V gene: TRBV23-1
clone size: NA
J gene: TRBJ2-3

CDR3 protein: CASSLVRQETQYF
CDR3 DNA: TGTGCCAGCAGTTTGGTCCGGCAAGAGACCCAGTACTTC
D gene: NA
V gene: TRBV12-3/TRBV12-4
clone size: few
J gene: TRBJ2-5

CDR3 protein: CASSPFGGRAGSPLHF
CDR3 DNA: TGTGCCAGCAGCCCGTTTGGGGGCAGGGCAGGCTCACCCCTCCACTTT
D gene: NA
V gene: TRBV5-5
clone size: NA
J gene: TRBJ1-6